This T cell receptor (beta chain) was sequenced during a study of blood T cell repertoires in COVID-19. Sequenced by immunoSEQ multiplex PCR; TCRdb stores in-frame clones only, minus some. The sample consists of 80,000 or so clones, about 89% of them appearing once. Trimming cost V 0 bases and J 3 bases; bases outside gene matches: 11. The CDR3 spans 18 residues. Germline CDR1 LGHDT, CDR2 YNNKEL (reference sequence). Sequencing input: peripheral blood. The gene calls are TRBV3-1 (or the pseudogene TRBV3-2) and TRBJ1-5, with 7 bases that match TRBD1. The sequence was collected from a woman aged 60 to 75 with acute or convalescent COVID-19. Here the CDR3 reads CASSQDGGQDRNNQPQHF. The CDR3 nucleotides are TGTGCCAGCAGCCAAGATGGAGGACAGGATCGTAACAATCAGCCCCAGCATTTT.